These T cell receptor beta chains were read from a single sample in a study of shared clonotypes between healthy human individuals. The protocol was immunoSEQ multiplex PCR, while the TCRdb copy is restricted to in-frame clones and leaves out a portion. This repertoire shows a few hundred thousand clones, around 77% found once; its top ten account for 12%. Sequencing was done on a sample of PBMCs. The receptors were gathered from a woman between 40 and 55 years old in good health. Some clones in this sample may be carry-over from other donors' samples. Each CDR3 is given with its conserved first and last residue. The D gene is left open where the match is weak. Size values are once, few and many counts, or a class for expanded clones, and some rows have none.

few	TRBJ2-7	TRBV7-9	TRBD1	CASSLRTGFIHEQYF	TGTGCCAGCAGCTTAAGGACAGGGTTTATCCACGAGCAGTACTTC
NA	TRBJ1-5	TRBV5-4	TRBD1	CASSTDRGPQHF	TGTGCCAGCAGCACCGACAGGGGTCCCCAGCATTTT
NA	TRBJ1-2	TRBV6-4	NA	CASSDRRQGSANYGYTF	TGTGCCAGCAGTGATCGAAGGCAGGGGTCAGCTAACTATGGCTACACCTTC
NA	TRBJ1-1	TRBV25-1	NA	CASSGGGGDGHTEAFF	TGTGCCAGCAGTGGTGGAGGGGGGGATGGGCACACTGAAGCTTTCTTT
NA	TRBJ1-3	TRBV2	NA	CASSDPAGRDYGNTIYF	TGTGCCAGCAGTGACCCCGCGGGCAGGGATTATGGAAACACCATATATTTT
NA	TRBJ2-7	TRBV5-5	TRBD2	CASRTGTSSGYEQYF	TGTGCCAGCAGGACCGGGACTAGCTCTGGGTACGAGCAGTACTTC
many	TRBJ1-2	TRBV7-3	TRBD1	CASSLTGQGDGYTF	TGTGCCAGCAGCTTAACCGGACAGGGGGATGGCTACACCTTC
NA	TRBJ1-5	TRBV29-1	TRBD1	CSVDAGTGGNQPQHF	TGCAGCGTTGACGCCGGGACAGGGGGCAATCAGCCCCAGCATTTT
NA	TRBJ2-7	TRBV6-1	TRBD2	CASSSRGAGYEQYF	TGTGCCAGCAGCTCGCGGGGGGCAGGGTACGAGCAGTACTTC
many	TRBJ1-2	TRBV5-1	TRBD1	CASSLARDSDGYTF	TGCGCCAGCAGCTTGGCCCGGGACAGTGATGGCTACACCTTC
NA	TRBJ1-5	TRBV4-3	NA	CASSQPPGRKYQPQHF	TGCGCCAGCAGCCAACCCCCGGGACGGAAGTATCAGCCCCAGCATTTT
NA	TRBJ1-5	TRBV19	NA	CASSIDRDRNQPQHF	TGTGCCAGTAGTATAGACAGGGACCGCAATCAGCCCCAGCATTTT
NA	TRBJ2-7	TRBV28	NA	CASSPTKMTPLSSYEQYF	TGTGCCAGCAGTCCGACCAAGATGACACCCCTCAGCTCCTACGAGCAGTACTTC
NA	TRBJ2-7	TRBV25-1	TRBD2	CASSDYGRSYEQYF	TGTGCCAGCAGTGATTACGGGAGGTCTTACGAGCAGTACTTC
NA	TRBJ1-5	TRBV5-1	NA	CASSLGDTDNQPQHF	TGCGCCAGCAGCTTGGGGGACACCGACAATCAGCCCCAGCATTTT
NA	TRBJ2-1	TRBV6-4	TRBD2	CASSDSGTSGSNEQFF	TGTGCCAGCAGTGACTCCGGGACTAGCGGGAGTAATGAGCAGTTCTTC
NA	TRBJ2-7	TRBV7-3	NA	CASSLRSGEGEQYF	TGTGCCAGCAGCTTACGATCGGGAGAGGGGGAGCAGTACTTC
NA	TRBJ2-2	TRBV7-3	NA	CASSLIATGELFF	TGTGCCAGCAGCTTAATTGCGACCGGGGAGCTGTTTTTT
NA	TRBJ2-1	TRBV7-3	NA	CASSPQTGEFNEQFF	TGTGCCAGCAGCCCTCAGACTGGGGAATTCAATGAGCAGTTCTTC
NA	TRBJ2-7	TRBV27	NA	CASSIRFGGYYEQYF	TGTGCCAGCAGTATCCGCTTCGGTGGGTACTACGAGCAGTACTTC
NA	TRBJ2-7	TRBV18	NA	CASSAAGTASYEQYF	TGTGCCAGCTCCGCAGCGGGGACAGCTTCCTACGAGCAGTACTTC
few	TRBJ2-7	TRBV28	TRBD2	CASLPGTSNYEQYF	TGTGCCAGCCTGCCCGGGACTAGCAATTACGAGCAGTACTTC
NA	TRBJ1-1	TRBV11-2	NA	CASSSSDRNTEAFF	TGTGCCAGCAGCTCCTCAGACAGGAACACTGAAGCTTTCTTT
once	TRBJ2-3	TRBV20-1	NA	CSAYIARTQYF	TGCAGTGCCTATATTGCCCGTACGCAGTATTTT
NA	TRBJ1-1	TRBV28	NA	CASTPSGKNTEAFF	TGTGCCAGCACCCCAAGTGGGAAGAACACTGAAGCTTTCTTT
NA	TRBJ2-2	TRBV28	TRBD1	CAHRGYTGELFF	TGTGCCCACAGGGGATACACCGGGGAGCTGTTTTTT
NA	TRBJ2-3	TRBV7-9	TRBD1	CASTGQGGRFADTQYF	TGTGCCAGCACCGGACAGGGTGGTCGGTTCGCGGATACGCAGTATTTT
once	TRBJ2-3	TRBV5-6	NA	CASSFDFGTDTQYF	TGTGCCAGCAGCTTTGATTTTGGCACAGATACGCAGTATTTT
NA	TRBJ2-3	TRBV10-2	TRBD2	CASSVVAGERRSQYF	TGCGCCAGCAGTGTGGTAGCGGGAGAAAGGCGGTCGCAGTATTTT
many	TRBJ2-1	TRBV25-1	NA	CASSRSGAGLRGYEQFF	TGTGCCAGCAGTAGGTCAGGCGCCGGACTTCGGGGGTATGAGCAGTTCTTC
once	TRBJ1-2	TRBV28	NA	CASKEGGPYGYTF	TGTGCCAGCAAAGAGGGGGGCCCTTATGGCTACACCTTC
NA	TRBJ1-1	TRBV15	TRBD1	CATSQTGDTEAFF	TGTGCCACCAGTCAAACAGGGGACACTGAAGCTTTCTTT
NA	TRBJ2-2	TRBV7-9	NA	CASSPGRVNTGELFF	TGTGCCAGCAGCCCGGGACGGGTTAACACCGGGGAGCTGTTTTTT
NA	TRBJ2-3	TRBV25-1	NA	CASSDYRRADTQYF	TGTGCCAGCAGTGATTATCGGAGAGCTGATACGCAGTATTTT
NA	TRBJ2-1	TRBV5-1	TRBD1	CASSLGQGDNEQFF	TGCGCCAGCAGCTTGGGACAGGGAGACAATGAGCAGTTCTTC
NA	TRBJ2-1	TRBV6-1	NA	CASSEVTRAEQFF	TGTGCCAGCAGTGAAGTTACCCGGGCTGAGCAGTTCTTC